This T cell receptor (beta chain) was identified during a study of blood T cell repertoires in COVID-19. This clone was seen only once. Generated by immunoSEQ multiplex PCR, the TCRdb table keeps only in-frame clones and is missing some. This table holds hundreds of thousands of clones, about 80% found once. The V end was cut by 5 bases, the J end by 0 bases, with 5 bases between. The CDR3 covers 13 residues. Clinical history as reported by participants underpinned cohort assignment. The source is a woman aged 50 to 60 who had been exposed to COVID-19. The sample consisted of PBMCs or T cells enriched from blood (not recorded which). The chain has TRBV12-3 or TRBV12-4 and TRBJ1-5; unclear D gene. CDR3 loop: CASSPHSNQPQHF. CDR3 DNA: TGTGCCAGCAGTCCCCATAGCAATCAGCCCCAGCATTTT.